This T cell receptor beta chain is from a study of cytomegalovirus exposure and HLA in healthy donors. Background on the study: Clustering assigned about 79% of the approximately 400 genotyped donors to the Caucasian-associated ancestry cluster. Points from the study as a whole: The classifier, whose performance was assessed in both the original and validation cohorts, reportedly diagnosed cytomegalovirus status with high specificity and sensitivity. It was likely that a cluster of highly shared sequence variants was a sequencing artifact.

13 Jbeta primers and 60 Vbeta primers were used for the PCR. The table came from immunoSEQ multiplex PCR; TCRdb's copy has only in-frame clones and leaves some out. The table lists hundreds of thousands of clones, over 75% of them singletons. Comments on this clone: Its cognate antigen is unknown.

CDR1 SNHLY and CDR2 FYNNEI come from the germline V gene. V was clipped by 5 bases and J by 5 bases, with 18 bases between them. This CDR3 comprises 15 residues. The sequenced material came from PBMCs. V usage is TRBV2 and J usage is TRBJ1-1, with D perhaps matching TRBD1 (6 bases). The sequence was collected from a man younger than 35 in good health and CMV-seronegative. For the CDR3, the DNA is TGTGCCAGCAGTTTTAATAAAGACAGGACTACTGAAGCTTTCTTT. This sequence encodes CASSFNKDRTTEAFF.